Listed below are T cell receptor beta chains from one sample, sequenced in a study of shared clonotypes between healthy human individuals. Sequencing used immunoSEQ multiplex PCR; TCRdb keeps in-frame clones, though not all of them. The repertoire holds around 2.3 million clones, with approximately 96% as singletons. Sequencing was carried out using naive CD4+ T cells sorted from blood. Every receptor here comes from a man younger than 35 in good health. The conserved cysteine and the conserved F or W are not part of the CDR3 here.

v_gene	j_gene	CDR3aa
TRBV6-1	TRBJ2-3	ASSEESVIGRGGTDTQY
TRBV6-5	TRBJ2-7	ASSYSPGWEQY
TRBV6-1	TRBJ1-3	ASSEAMGSSGNTIY
TRBV6-1	TRBJ1-6	ASSGAGRWTRYNSPLH
TRBV7-6	TRBJ2-7	ASSQGLAGTKVGEQY
TRBV18	TRBJ1-6	ASSPPGQGDSPLH
TRBV6-5	TRBJ2-7	ASSKGTSGTYEQY
TRBV4-3	TRBJ2-2	ASSLLAGVAGELF
TRBV7-2	TRBJ2-7	ASSWASRSSYEQY
TRBV18	TRBJ2-7	ASSAPTGTAGNEQY
TRBV5-4	TRBJ2-3	ASSLASLAAGTDTQY
TRBV29-1	TRBJ2-7	SVEGRGPHEQY
TRBV4-1	TRBJ1-1	ASSQDLVAPGQEKAF
TRBV4-1	TRBJ2-5	ASRSLAGGTKETQY
TRBV6-5	TRBJ2-5	ASSYVASGGEETQY
TRBV6-1	TRBJ2-2	ASSVSSSRVTGELF
TRBV5-3	TRBJ2-7	ARSLALRQGTKHEQY
TRBV9	TRBJ1-1	ASSLQDMNTEAF
TRBV19	TRBJ1-4	ASSMQGWANEKLF
TRBV19	TRBJ1-1	ASSPRAEATEAF
TRBV5-6	TRBJ2-7	ASRGGKAYEQY
TRBV11-3	TRBJ2-7	ASSSPANTAYEQY
TRBV6-1	TRBJ2-7	ASRTGLWAYEQY
TRBV6-6	TRBJ2-1	ASSYAGTNEQF
TRBV2	TRBJ1-2	ASSDGTGGANYGYT
TRBV7-9	TRBJ1-6	ASSPITGASSYNSPLH
TRBV2	TRBJ1-6	AEGTGESSPLH
TRBV7-3	TRBJ1-6	ASSRDNFYSPLH